A single sample is the source of the 6 T cell receptor beta chains below, sequenced in a study of blood T cell repertoires in COVID-19. Assay: immunoSEQ multiplex PCR; the TCRdb copy retains only in-frame clones and omits some. The sample has about 280,000 clones, under 90% seen once. The specimen was PBMCs or T cells enriched from blood (not recorded which). Every receptor here comes from a woman aged 60-70 years who had recovered from COVID-19.

The chain has TRBV28 and TRBJ2-1; D unresolved. Germline CDR1 reads MDHEN; CDR2 reads SYDVKM. V dropped 4 bases and J dropped 8 bases, with 24 bases sitting between them. The CDR3 contains 17 residues. DNA of the CDR3: TGTGCCAGCAGTTATGTTGGGTTTGCTAGTAGGAACGATGAGCAGTTCTTC. As protein: CASSYVGFASRNDEQFF.

J is TRBJ1-2 and V is TRBV5-1, with D maybe TRBD1 (6 bases). The germline CDR1 and CDR2 sequences are SGHRS and YFSETQ. The germline V and J ends were trimmed by 0 bases and 8 bases, with 17 bases remaining between them. CDR3 length: 15 residues. In DNA form, the CDR3 reads TGCGCCAGCAGCTTGGTCTCGAGTACAGGGCAGGGCTACACCTTC. Residues: CASSLVSSTGQGYTF.

This chain links TRBV9 with TRBJ2-1; 8 positions agree with TRBD1. Germline V CDR1 and CDR2: SGDLS, YYNGEE. CDR3 size: 15 residues. V was pared by 0 bases and J by 4 bases, with 3 bases of the junction left unmatched. Here the CDR3 reads CASSVVGQEYNEQFF. In DNA, the CDR3 is TGTGCCAGCAGCGTAGTGGGACAGGAATACAATGAGCAGTTCTTC.

This clone appeared a single time. The CDR3 bases are TGTGCCAGCAGCCGAGGACAGGTCGATTCTGGAAACACCATATATTTT. The encoded protein is CASSRGQVDSGNTIYF. This chain connects TRBV2 to TRBJ1-3; 7 nucleotides match TRBD1. This CDR3 comprises 16 residues. Losses at the gene ends were 6 bases for V and 1 base for J; bases not matched to a gene: 9. Germline CDR1 SNHLY, CDR2 FYNNEI.

This rearrangement joins TRBV2 to TRBJ1-1; 7 bases are shared with TRBD1. Germline V CDR1 and CDR2: SNHLY, FYNNEI. The CDR3 length is 15 residues. Trimming at V came to 1 base and at J to 5 bases, leaving 7 bases not matched to a gene. The CDR3 spells CASSEDLSGGTEAFF. Written as DNA, the CDR3 is TGTGCCAGCAGTGAAGATCTTTCAGGGGGGACTGAAGCTTTCTTT.

CDR3 sequence (DNA): TGCGCCAGCCGGGACAGTATGAACACTGAAGCTTTCTTT. As protein: CASRDSMNTEAFF. The rearrangement uses TRBV5-1 and TRBJ1-1; 7 bases agree with TRBD1. V was clipped by 7 bases and J by 0 bases; unmatched bases: 3. The CDR3 consists of 13 residues. Germline V gene lookup returns CDR1 SGHRS and CDR2 YFSETQ.